The 32 T cell receptor beta chains below were found in one sample sequenced in a study of shared clonotypes between healthy human individuals (dated by TCRdb to about 2020). Library prep was done by the immunoSEQ multiplex PCR assay. TCRdb limited this immuneACCESS table to in-frame rearrangements with V and J called. A share of clones is missing; checked studies link under half to unresolved V genes, and the rest is unexplained. The sample table holds a few million clones, of which about 94% were seen once. The ten biggest clones cover over 1.5% of the sample. CD8 naive samples consisted of CD45RO-negative cells that were positively selected for CCR7, yielding a CD45RA+CCR7+ population without TemRA cells. Sequencing used naive CD8+ T cells from PBMCs. Per the publication, the cell subset or site label means: CD45RA+CCR7+. These receptors all stem from a man aged 18 to 29 in good health. Some clones in this sample may be carry-over from other donors' samples.

The chain employs TRBV7-9 and TRBJ1-1; 12 nucleotides line up with TRBD1. Germline V gene lookup returns CDR1 SEHNR and CDR2 FQNEAQ (reference sequence). The CDR3 runs 15 residues. V lost 8 bases and J lost 0; bases outside the gene matches: 4. The DNA for the CDR3 is TGTGCCAGCGACCGGGACAGGGGGCTGAACACTGAAGCTTTCTTT. Amino acid sequence: CASDRDRGLNTEAFF.

The CDR3 spells CASSFLGSEGAGELFF. CDR3 in DNA: TGTGCCAGCAGTTTTTTGGGCAGTGAAGGCGCCGGGGAGCTGTTTTTT. This chain joins TRBV27 and TRBJ2-2; D call uncertain. Trimming pared 3 bases from V and 6 bases from J, leaving 17 bases between. The germline V gene encodes CDR1 MNHEY and CDR2 SMNVEV (reference sequence). CDR3 size: 16 residues.

The rearrangement links TRBV6-1 to TRBJ1-2; D gene ambiguous. CDR3 length: 11 amino acids. Germline loops: CDR1 MNHNS, CDR2 SASEGT. Trimming removed 6 bases from V and 7 bases from J, with 9 bases in between. CDR3 loop: CASSPSFGYTF. The CDR3 DNA reads TGTGCCAGCAGCCCCTCGTTTGGCTACACCTTC.

In the case of this clone: At one of its ends the junction is not consistent with the germline gene, which may arise from a read error. The chain recombines TRBV10-3 with TRBJ2-1, with D tentatively TRBD1 or TRBD2 (6 bases each). CDR3 length equals 13 residues. Looked up from germline, CDR1 is ENHRY and CDR2 is SYGVKD. The CDR3 DNA is TGTGCCATCTCAGGGGACTCCAACAATGAGCAGTTCTTC. It is translated as CAISGDSNNEQFF.

V and J are TRBV4-1 and TRBJ2-5; 11 bases fit TRBD2. This CDR3 region has 16 residues. Trimming took 2 bases from V and 0 from J; bases not matched to a gene: 2. Germline loops: CDR1 MGHRA, CDR2 YSYEKL. In DNA form, the CDR3 reads TGCGCCAGCAGCCAACCGGGACTAGCGGACCAAGAGACCCAGTACTTC. This sequence encodes CASSQPGLADQETQYF.

J is TRBJ1-5 and V is TRBV6-5; 8 bases line up with TRBD1. The CDR3 has 14 amino acids. Germline V gene sequence: CDR1 MNHEY, CDR2 SVGAGI. Trimming at V came to 4 bases and at J to 5 bases, leaving 4 bases not matched to a gene. The DNA of the CDR3 is TGTGCCAGCAGTTTGACAGGGGACCATCAGCCCCAGCATTTT. Amino acid sequence: CASSLTGDHQPQHF.

The chain is built from TRBV6-4 and TRBJ2-1; 7 bases fit TRBD2. The CDR3 length is 16 residues. V was pared by 10 bases and J by 6 bases, with 18 bases of the junction left unmatched. Germline V CDR1 and CDR2: MRHNA, SNTAGT. CDR3 coding DNA: TGTGCCAACCGGCGGGTCGGCGGGAGTCCGAGCAATGAGCAGTTCTTC. Protein sequence: CANRRVGGSPSNEQFF.

For this clone: Within the sample, other DNA sequences also encode this same CDR3. The rearrangement links TRBV11-2 to TRBJ2-1; D is unclear. The V and J ends lost 1 base and 7 bases respectively, with 2 bases between them. This CDR3 is built from 11 residues. Germline CDR1 is SGHAT and CDR2 is FQNNGV. CDR3 coding DNA: TGTGCCAGCAGCTTAGGAAATGAGCAGTTCTTC. Translated, it gives CASSLGNEQFF. The full variable domain, in which reference TRBV11-2 and TRBJ2-1 provide the parts outside the CDR3, is EAGVAQSPRYKIIEKRQSVAFWCNPISGHATLYWYQQILGQGPKLLIQFQNNGVVDDSQLPKDRFSAERLKGVDSTLKIQPAKLEDSAVYLCASSLGNEQFFGPGTRLTVL.

The chain combines TRBV9 with TRBJ1-1; no firm D call. CDR3 length: 15 residues. CDR1 is SGDLS, CDR2 YYNGEE, per germline. Trimming stripped 4 bases from V and 4 bases from J, with 17 bases between. The CDR3 DNA reads as TGTGCCAGCAGCCCTAGTGGGGTACCAGCCACTGAAGCTTTCTTT. Translating it yields CASSPSGVPATEAFF.

Remarks on this clone: The same CDR3 is also encoded by other DNA sequences in this sample. The chain links TRBV27 to TRBJ2-3; 7 bases fit TRBD2. Germline CDR1 MNHEY, CDR2 SMNVEV (reference sequence). The CDR3 runs to 15 residues. Trimming cost V 5 bases and J 1 base; bases outside gene matches: 6. CDR3 in DNA: TGTGCCAGCAGTCCCGGCCTAGCGGGCACAGATACGCAGTATTTT. Translating gives CASSPGLAGTDTQYF.

The chain is built from TRBV6-6 and TRBJ2-3; possibly TRBD1 for D (6 bases). V lost 0 bases and J 2 bases, leaving 9 bases between the germline ends. This CDR3 comprises 15 residues. Germline V gene lookup returns CDR1 MNHNY and CDR2 SVGAGI (reference sequence). CDR3: CASSYSRGTTDTQYF. The CDR3 nucleotides read TGTGCCAGCAGTTACTCGAGGGGGACCACAGATACGCAGTATTTT.

V gene TRBV15 combines with J gene TRBJ1-5; TRBD1 matches at 8 bases. The J segment lost 3 bases and the V segment lost 5 bases, leaving 9 bases of the junction unmatched. The V gene's germline CDR1 is LNHNV and CDR2 YYDKDF (reference sequence). The CDR3 is made up of 16 amino acids. The CDR3 sequence is CATSVARDRNNQPQHF. The CDR3 nucleotides read TGTGCCACCAGCGTAGCCCGGGACAGGAACAATCAGCCCCAGCATTTT. The full variable domain, its missing parts supplied by reference TRBV15 and TRBJ1-5, is DAMVIQNPRYQVTQFGKPVTLSCSQTLNHNVMYWYQQKSSQAPKLLFHYYDKDFNNEADTPDNFQSRRPNTSFCFLDIRSPGLGDTAMYLCATSVARDRNNQPQHFGDGTRLSIL.

The chain combines TRBV2 with TRBJ2-7; D unclear. CDR1 and CDR2 from the germline V gene are SNHLY and FYNNEI. The CDR3 covers 13 residues. Trimming pared 6 bases from V and 2 bases from J, leaving 11 bases between. The CDR3 reads CASRRTETYEQYF. The CDR3 nucleotides are TGTGCCAGCAGACGGACGGAGACCTACGAGCAGTACTTC.

The chain is built from TRBV18 and TRBJ1-1; D gene ambiguous. The germline gives CDR1 KGHSH, CDR2 LQKENI. Trimming left V 0 bases short and J 8 bases short, with 10 bases between. This CDR3 is built from 13 residues. The CDR3 nucleotides read TGTGCCAGCTCACCACCCCGACACCCAGAAGCTTTCTTT. Protein product: CASSPPRHPEAFF.

The chain uses TRBV7-2 and TRBJ2-2; perhaps D is TRBD1 or TRBD2 (5 bases each). There are 15 residues in the CDR3. V was pared by 5 bases and J by 8 bases, with 18 bases between. Looked up from germline, CDR1 is SGHTA and CDR2 is FQGNSA. CDR3 bases: TGTGCCAGCAGCCAACGGGACGGATGGACGGGGGAGCTGTTTTTT. It translates to CASSQRDGWTGELFF.

This chain's CDR3 is CSAQSLYGYTF. The CDR3 bases are TGCAGTGCCCAAAGTCTCTATGGCTACACCTTC. This chain connects TRBV20-1 to TRBJ1-2; unclear D gene. This CDR3 has 11 amino acids. In germline, CDR1 is DFQATT, CDR2 SNEGSKA (reference sequence). V was clipped by 6 bases and J by 4 bases, with 9 bases between them.

The V call is TRBV5-4, the J call TRBJ2-2; 11 bases are shared with TRBD1. The CDR3 extends over 16 amino acids. The junction had 6 bases not matched to a gene; V was cut back by 4 bases and J by 4 bases. Germline V lookup: CDR1 SGHNT, CDR2 YYREEE (reference sequence). In DNA form, the CDR3 reads TGTGCCAGCAGCCGACCGGGACAGGGGGTCACCGGGGAGCTGTTTTTT. It yields the protein CASSRPGQGVTGELFF.

The sample holds one count of this clone. Other DNA sequences in this sample translate to the same CDR3. This chain links TRBV27 with TRBJ2-7; D is unclear. The CDR3 sequence is 11 residues long. CDR1 MNHEY and CDR2 SMNVEV come from the germline V gene (reference sequence). With 5 bases removed from V and 4 bases from J, the gap between germline ends came to 6 bases. The CDR3 here is CASSDGYEQYF. As DNA, the CDR3 is TGTGCCAGCAGTGATGGGTACGAGCAGTACTTC.

This chain uses TRBV7-9 with TRBJ2-1; D is unresolved. Germline-derived CDR1 and CDR2 are SEHNR and FQNEAQ (reference sequence). Trimming shortened V by 5 bases and J by 7 bases, and 15 bases separated the two germline ends. This CDR3 comprises 14 residues. In DNA form, the CDR3 reads TGTGCCAGCAGCCCACCCCTGAGTATTAATGAGCAGTTCTTC. It codes for CASSPPLSINEQFF.

The count of this clone is one. The chain uses TRBV4-3 and TRBJ2-7; D not resolved. The germline V and J ends were trimmed by 4 bases and 0 bases, with 10 bases remaining between them. The CDR3 loop spans 14 amino acids. Per the germline V gene, CDR1 is LGHNA and CDR2 is YSLEER. The DNA of the CDR3 is TGCGCCAGCAGCCGAAGCCCGGTCTCCTACGAGCAGTACTTC. Translating gives CASSRSPVSYEQYF.

The rearrangement uses TRBV13 and TRBJ2-5; D is uncertain. The CDR3 contains 14 residues. V dropped 1 base and J dropped 1 base, with 7 bases sitting between them. Per the germline V gene, CDR1 is PRHDT and CDR2 is FYEKMQ (reference sequence). CDR3 nucleotide sequence: TGTGCCAGCAGCTTAGAGGCAGGCCAAGAGACCCAGTACTTC. This translates into CASSLEAGQETQYF.

The rearrangement links TRBV5-8 to TRBJ1-2; D gene ambiguous. V was clipped by 0 bases and J by 4 bases, with 19 bases between them. The germline V gene encodes CDR1 SGHTS and CDR2 YDEGEE. The CDR3 spans 17 residues. CDR3 residues: CASSLDGESHLIYGYTF. DNA of the CDR3: TGTGCCAGCAGCTTGGATGGAGAATCTCACCTTATCTATGGCTACACCTTC.

This chain connects TRBV28 to TRBJ2-1; 7 bases agree with TRBD2. J was trimmed by 1 base and V by 5 bases; bases with no gene match: 17. CDR3 length: 19 amino acids. Per the germline V gene, CDR1 is MDHEN and CDR2 is SYDVKM. The CDR3 spells CASSNPSGEGSGSYNEQFF. The CDR3 nucleotides are TGTGCCAGCAGTAACCCTAGCGGAGAAGGGAGTGGGTCCTACAATGAGCAGTTCTTC. Together with reference TRBV28 and TRBJ2-1, the CDR3 gives the full variable domain: DVKVTQSSRYLVKRTGEKVFLECVQDMDHENMFWYRQDPGLGLRLIYFSYDVKMKEKGDIPEGYSVSREKKERFSLILESASTNQTSMYLCASSNPSGEGSGSYNEQFFGPGTRLTVL.

V usage is TRBV11-3 and J usage is TRBJ2-1; unclear D gene. The CDR3 has 13 amino acids. The V gene's germline CDR1 is SGHNT and CDR2 YENEEA. Trimming took 5 bases from V and 9 from J, leaving 14 bases between them. CDR3 in DNA: TGTGCCAGCAGCCCCAACCTAAAGGGTGAGCAGTTCTTC. Its translation is CASSPNLKGEQFF. Using reference TRBV11-3 and TRBJ2-1 for the parts outside the CDR3, the full variable domain is EAGVVQSPRYKIIEKKQPVAFWCNPISGHNTLYWYLQNLGQGPELLIRYENEEAVDDSQLPKDRFSAERLKGVDSTLKIQPAELGDSAVYLCASSPNLKGEQFFGPGTRLTVL.

The genes are TRBV7-3 and TRBJ2-2; 8 bases map to TRBD2. This CDR3 is 15 amino acids long. V shed 2 bases, J shed 5 bases, and the junction held 4 bases outside the gene matches. The germline V gene has CDR1 SGHTA and CDR2 FQGTGA. The CDR3 DNA reads TGTGCCAGCAGCTTAGAACGGGAGGGTACCGGGGAGCTGTTTTTT. It is translated as CASSLEREGTGELFF.

J is TRBJ2-3 and V is TRBV9; tentatively, D is TRBD2 (6 bases). This CDR3 comprises 14 residues. Trimming shortened V by 7 bases and J by 1 base, and 13 bases separated the two germline ends. CDR1 is SGDLS and CDR2 is YYNGEE in the germline V gene. The CDR3 loop is CASGSAGRTDTQYF. In DNA, the CDR3 is TGTGCCAGCGGGTCGGCGGGACGCACAGATACGCAGTATTTT.

The genes are TRBV7-8 and TRBJ2-2; 7 bases agree with TRBD1. This CDR3 is built from 16 residues. CDR1 SGHVS and CDR2 FQNEAQ come from the germline V gene. Trimming removed 5 bases from V and 5 bases from J; junction bases left unmatched: 11. DNA for the CDR3: TGTGCCAGCAGCCCTAAAACAGGGGCTCGGACCGGGGAGCTGTTTTTT. It yields the protein CASSPKTGARTGELFF.

Regarding this clone: Distinct nucleotide sequences in the sample also encode this CDR3. The chain recombines TRBV6-6 with TRBJ1-4; a possible D gene is TRBD1 (6 bases). The CDR3 is 14 residues long. The ends were cut back, 2 bases at V and 7 bases at J, with 11 bases in the middle. Per germline, CDR1 MNHNY and CDR2 SVGAGI (reference sequence). The CDR3 sequence: CASSYVTGGEKLFF. CDR3 nucleotides: TGTGCCAGCAGTTACGTGACAGGAGGTGAAAAACTGTTTTTT.

Only one count was recorded for this clone. This chain links TRBV27 with TRBJ2-2; 8 bases line up with TRBD2. V lost 4 bases to trimming and J lost 4 bases; unmatched junction nucleotides: 8. This CDR3 region has 16 residues. CDR1 is MNHEY, CDR2 SMNVEV, per germline (reference sequence). This chain's CDR3 is CASSSLAGMSTGELFF. The CDR3 nucleotides read TGTGCCAGCAGTTCCTTAGCGGGAATGAGCACCGGGGAGCTGTTTTTT.

The chain joins TRBV10-2 to TRBJ2-1, with TRBD2 identical over 12 bases. CDR3 length equals 16 residues. Germline CDR1 WSHSY, CDR2 SAAADI. The V segment lost 3 bases and the J segment 8 bases; nucleotides outside the gene matches: 8. CDR3 in DNA: TGCGCCAGCAGTGAATCGACTAGCGGGAGTCGTTATGAGCAGTTCTTC. Its translation is CASSESTSGSRYEQFF.

This chain links TRBV19 with TRBJ2-2; no clear D gene. This CDR3 is built from 13 residues. Germline V gene data show CDR1 as LNHDA and CDR2 as SQIVND (reference sequence). V lost 5 bases and J 5 bases, leaving 9 bases between the germline ends. The chain's CDR3 is CASSFFGTGELFF. In DNA, the CDR3 is TGTGCCAGTAGTTTCTTTGGGACCGGGGAGCTGTTTTTT.

This chain connects TRBV28 to TRBJ1-2; TRBD1 matches at 8 bases. CDR1 MDHEN and CDR2 SYDVKM come from the germline V gene. V was pared by 8 bases and J by 4 bases, with 9 bases of the junction left unmatched. The CDR3 is made up of 14 amino acids. For the CDR3, the DNA is TGTGCCAGCGTCAAACCCGGGACAGGCTATGGCTACACCTTC. It translates to CASVKPGTGYGYTF.